The 27 T cell receptor beta chains in this list originate from one sample, sequenced in a study of tumor-infiltrating lymphocytes in primary liver carcinoma. The template, about 540 ng total RNA, yielded TCR beta cDNA made with a constant-region primer. For TCR beta, libraries were produced by three nested multiplex PCR rounds using slightly modified ARM-PCR. Both of the initial two PCR rounds ran for approximately 11 cycles and employed TRBV1-TRBV30 forward primers alongside a C-beta reverse primer. A single record per CDR3 protein comes from TCRdb applying MiXCR to the multiplex PCR reads. The data hold some 320,000 distinct CDR3 sequences, with more than 55% observed a single time. RNA isolated from unsorted whole blood supplied the blood RNA, with germline DNA also extracted. The specimen sequenced was peripheral blood. The receptor set was obtained from a man aged 40-49 years with primary liver carcinoma and hepatitis B virus infection.

V and J are TRBV20-1 and TRBJ2-2; 9 bases map to TRBD1. The V segment lost 4 bases and the J segment 6 bases; nucleotides outside the gene matches: 3. The CDR3 totals 13 residues. Per the germline V gene, CDR1 is DFQATT and CDR2 is SNEGSKA (reference sequence). The CDR3 region is CSATGTGSGELFF. In DNA, the CDR3 is TGCAGTGCTACCGGGACAGGGTCCGGGGAGCTGTTTTTT.

At least ten counts were recorded for this clonotype. This sequence joins TRBV4-2 and TRBJ1-2; tentative D call: TRBD1 (5 bases). V lost 7 bases and J 7 bases, leaving 22 bases between the germline ends. The CDR3 totals 15 residues. The V gene's germline CDR1 is LGHNA and CDR2 YNFKEQ. The CDR3 sequence: CASIPLTDATPGYTF. In DNA, the CDR3 is TGTGCCAGCATACCCCTGACAGACGCTACCCCTGGCTACACCTTC.

Remarks on this clonotype: A much larger clonotype is one base distant, so this may be a read error. V and J are TRBV6-5 and TRBJ2-3; no firm D call. V lost 6 bases to trimming and J lost 1 base, with 5 bases between them. From germline, CDR1 is MNHEY and CDR2 SVGAGI. This CDR3 region has 12 residues. The CDR3 spells CASRTGTDTQYF. Written as DNA, the CDR3 is TGTGCCAGCAGGACGGGCACAGATACGCAGTATTTT.

Notes on this clonotype: A read error may produce the germline difference seen at one junction end. This chain connects TRBV4-1 to TRBJ2-5, with a tentative D call TRBD2 (5 bases). There are 14 residues in the CDR3. The germline CDR1 and CDR2 sequences are MGHRA and YSYEKL. The CDR3 spells CASNQEGHGKSQYF. CDR3 bases: TGCGCCAGCAACCAAGAAGGGCACGGGAAGAGCCAGTACTTC.

About this clonotype: At one end, the junction sequence differs from germline, possibly due to a read error. The rearrangement links TRBV6-1 to TRBJ2-7; tentative D call: TRBD2 (6 bases). The CDR3 contains 16 residues. Germline V lookup: CDR1 MNHNS, CDR2 SASEGT. The CDR3 DNA reads TGTGCCAGCAATGAAGGATTCGGGGACTGGACCTACGAGCAGTACTTC. It is translated as CASNEGFGDWTYEQYF.

Note on this clonotype: The junction does not match germline at one end; this may be a read error. The chain combines TRBV12-3 or TRBV12-4 with TRBJ2-2; tentatively, D is TRBD1 or TRBD2 (5 bases each). This CDR3 spans 13 amino acids. The CDR3 reads CASSLSGTGELLF. The CDR3 bases are TGTGCCAGCAGTTTATCTGGGACCGGTGAGCTGCTTTTT.

Concerning this clonotype: A clone one base away is much larger, so this may be a read error. The chain uses TRBV11-2 and TRBJ1-3; possibly TRBD1 for D (5 bases). Germline V gives CDR1 SGHAT, CDR2 FQNNGV. The CDR3 contains 14 residues. CDR3 sequence reads: CTSSGARRRDTIYF. The CDR3, as DNA: TGTACCAGCAGCGGGGCCCGCCGGAGGGACACCATATATTTT.

This clonotype appeared a few times. The J gene is TRBJ2-1, the V gene TRBV28, with 7 bases aligning to TRBD2. CDR3 size: 16 residues. Germline V gene lookup returns CDR1 MDHEN and CDR2 SYDVKM. V lost 6 bases to trimming and J lost 4 bases; unmatched junction nucleotides: 12. The CDR3, as DNA: TGTGCCAGCAGCGCCTCGTCGGGCGGGAGATACAATGAGCAGTTCTTC. Residues: CASSASSGGRYNEQFF.

A note on this clonotype: Given a much more abundant clone one base away, this may be a read error. This chain's CDR3 is CSVDTLAEQYF. The CDR3 DNA reads TGCAGCGTTGATACTCTCGCCGAGCAGTACTTC. V usage is TRBV29-1 and J usage is TRBJ2-7; D is unresolved. CDR3 length: 11 residues. Trimming removed 3 bases from V and 6 bases from J, with 9 bases in between. CDR1 is SQVTM, CDR2 ANQGSEA, per germline.

Points on this clonotype: A much larger clone sits a single nucleotide away, making a read error possible. The chain joins TRBV5-5 to TRBJ2-1, with D unresolved. The germline V gene encodes CDR1 SGHKS and CDR2 YYEKEE (reference sequence). The CDR3 has 13 residues. The CDR3: CASSSEDNNEQSF. The CDR3 DNA follows: TGTGCCAGCAGCTCGGAAGACAACAATGAGCAGTCCTTC.

V usage is TRBV30 and J usage is TRBJ2-1, with TRBD2 matching over 11 bases. Looked up from germline, CDR1 is GTSNPN and CDR2 is SVGIG (reference sequence). The CDR3 loop spans 16 amino acids. The trim removed 0 bases at V and 7 bases at J, leaving 8 bases unmatched. CDR3 region: CAWSVWRLAGMNEQFF. CDR3 nucleotides: TGTGCCTGGAGTGTATGGAGACTAGCGGGAATGAATGAGCAGTTCTTC. The variable domain in full, completed from reference TRBV30 and TRBJ2-1, reads SQTIHQWPATLVQPVGSPLSLECTVEGTSNPNLYWYRQAAGRGLQLLFYSVGIGQISSEVPQNLSASRPQDRQFILSSKKLLLSDSGFYLCAWSVWRLAGMNEQFFGPGTRLTVL.

With respect to this clonotype: It may be a read error: a sequence one base away is much more abundant. This chain joins TRBV6-1 and TRBJ1-4; D is uncertain. CDR1 MNHNS and CDR2 SASEGT come from the germline V gene. The CDR3 sequence is 14 residues long. CDR3 residues: CACSDSGFNEKLFF. The CDR3 nucleotides are TGTGCCTGCAGTGATTCAGGATTTAATGAAAAACTGTTTTTT.

Details on this clonotype: This may arise from a read error, as a much more abundant clone is one base away. The chain employs TRBV5-4 and TRBJ2-7; no firm D call. The CDR3 extends over 13 amino acids. Germline CDR1 and CDR2: SGHNT and YYREEE (reference sequence). CDR3 sequence: CASSPDWAYKQYF. The CDR3 nucleotides read TGTGCCAGCAGCCCAGACTGGGCCTACAAGCAGTACTTC.

This clonotype appeared a single time. The chain has TRBV4-1 and TRBJ2-2, with 9 bases that match TRBD2. The CDR3 covers 17 residues. The ends lost 1 base at V and 7 bases at J; junction bases unmatched: 10. CDR1 MGHRA and CDR2 YSYEKL come from the germline V gene. The CDR3 protein is CASSQVDGGRVGGELFF. The CDR3, as DNA: TGCGCCAGCAGCCAAGTAGATGGCGGGAGGGTCGGCGGGGAGCTGTTTTTT.

This clonotype came up once. A much larger clone is a single base away; this may be a read error. The V and J genes are TRBV6-5 and TRBJ2-7, with D uncertain. The CDR3 loop spans 12 amino acids. V lost 9 bases to trimming and J lost 1 base, with 10 bases between them. Germline V gene lookup returns CDR1 MNHEY and CDR2 SVGAGI. The DNA for the CDR3 is TGTGCCAGTGTAGGAGATTCCTACGAGCAGTACTTC. This encodes CASVGDSYEQYF.

Many counts were recorded for this clonotype. The rearrangement joins TRBV4-2 to TRBJ2-7; possible D gene TRBD2, 6 bases. The CDR3 totals 16 residues. CDR1 LGHNA and CDR2 YNFKEQ come from the germline V gene. V lost 4 bases and J 7 bases, leaving 23 bases between the germline ends. CDR3 region: CASSPAGSGTTGEQYF. CDR3 DNA sequence: TGTGCCAGCAGCCCTGCGGGTAGCGGTACTACTGGGGAGCAGTACTTC.

This chain connects TRBV29-1 to TRBJ2-1; TRBD1 aligns across 10 bases. The J segment lost 6 bases and the V segment lost 3 bases, leaving 5 bases of the junction unmatched. The CDR3 length is 14 residues. Per germline, CDR1 SQVTM and CDR2 ANQGSEA. The CDR3 coding sequence is TGCAGCGTTGACACCCGGGACAGGGGCAATGAGCAGTTCTTC. Protein: CSVDTRDRGNEQFF.

This clonotype has at least ten counts. The rearrangement joins TRBV4-2 to TRBJ2-5; 8 nucleotides line up with TRBD2. The CDR3 extends over 15 amino acids. The V gene's germline CDR1 is LGHNA and CDR2 YNFKEQ. The V and J ends lost 4 bases and 5 bases, in that order; junction bases with no gene match: 9. This chain's CDR3 is CASSLEARGRETQYF. The CDR3 DNA reads as TGTGCCAGCAGCCTAGAGGCACGCGGGAGGGAGACCCAGTACTTC.

The table lists this clonotype with a count of one. This is likely a read error, given that the CDR3 carries no conserved phenylalanine or tryptophan at its end. The chain employs TRBV28 and TRBJ2-3, with D tentatively TRBD2 (5 bases). The CDR3 spans 15 residues. V was cut by 2 bases and J by 1 base, with 10 bases left in between. The germline V gene has CDR1 MDHEN and CDR2 SYDVKM. CDR3 sequence reads: CASSLESSGTDTQYI. In nucleotides, the CDR3 is TGTGCCAGCAGTTTAGAAAGTAGCGGCACAGATACGCAGTATATT.

This clonotype was observed a handful of times. The chain couples TRBV12-3 or TRBV12-4 to TRBJ2-5; TRBD1 matches at 8 bases. J was trimmed by 2 bases and V by 5 bases; bases with no gene match: 1. The length of the CDR3 is 13 residues. Written as DNA, the CDR3 is TGTGCCAGCAGTGACAGGGGACAAGAGACCCAGTACTTC. Translated: CASSDRGQETQYF.

Points on this clonotype: Because the CDR3 is missing its conserved closing phenylalanine or tryptophan, this is likely a read error. The genes are TRBV29-1 and TRBJ2-4; D remains ambiguous. The germline V gene has CDR1 SQVTM and CDR2 ANQGSEA. The CDR3 covers 14 residues. The V end was cut by 7 bases, the J end by 1 base, with 14 bases between. The CDR3 sequence is CSALVIGAKNIQYY. In DNA, the CDR3 is TGCAGCGCCCTGGTTATTGGGGCCAAAAACATTCAGTACTAC.

This chain joins TRBV5-1 and TRBJ1-2; D is perhaps TRBD1 (5 bases). Germline CDR1 is SGHRS and CDR2 is YFSETQ. V shed 3 bases and J shed 4 bases, with 10 bases lying between them. This CDR3 is built from 13 residues. The CDR3, as DNA: TGCGCCAGCAGCTCAGGGAGCTCCTATGGCTACACCTTC. Protein product: CASSSGSSYGYTF.

In the case of this clonotype: One junction end disagrees with the germline gene, perhaps due to a read error. The chain joins TRBV6-2 or TRBV6-3 to TRBJ2-5; 10 nucleotides agree with TRBD1. Germline V gives CDR1 MNHEY, CDR2 SVGEGT. The CDR3 loop spans 15 amino acids. CDR3 amino acids: CASSYWTGGTETQCF. The DNA of the CDR3 is TGTGCCAGCAGTTACTGGACAGGGGGAACAGAGACCCAGTGCTTC.

This clonotype has only one observation. This may be a read error, as it is one base from a much larger clone. The chain combines TRBV7-8 with TRBJ2-5; D tentatively reads TRBD1 or TRBD2 (5 bases each). Germline-derived CDR1 and CDR2 are SGHVS and FQNEAQ. The CDR3 length is 14 residues. The CDR3 sequence: CASSLGGRGETHYF. As DNA, the CDR3 is TGTGCCAGCAGCTTAGGGGGTCGAGGGGAGACCCACTACTTC.

The chain joins TRBV5-4 to TRBJ1-3; 8 bases are a match to TRBD1. V shed 4 bases, J shed 2 bases, and the junction held 8 bases outside the gene matches. This CDR3 has 16 amino acids. Per germline, CDR1 SGHNT and CDR2 YYREEE (reference sequence). CDR3 nucleotide sequence: TGTGCCAGCAGCACAAGCGGACAGGGAACTGGAAACACCATATATTTT. Translation gives CASSTSGQGTGNTIYF.

The gene calls are TRBV10-3 and TRBJ1-5, with D possibly TRBD1 on 6 matching bases. V shed 6 bases and J shed 3 bases, with 12 bases lying between them. Per the germline V gene, CDR1 is ENHRY and CDR2 is SYGVKD. The CDR3 spans 14 residues. Here the CDR3 DNA reads TGTGCCATCAGCGGGGACAAGAACAATCAGCCCCAGCATTTT. Amino acid sequence: CAISGDKNNQPQHF.

This clonotype has at least ten counts. The V gene is TRBV28, the J gene TRBJ1-5; D unresolved. The germline V gene encodes CDR1 MDHEN and CDR2 SYDVKM. The CDR3 consists of 14 residues. V was shortened by 3 bases and J by 3 bases, with 9 bases between the two germline ends. CDR3 nucleotide sequence: TGTGCCAGCAGTTTTCGGACTTACAATCAGCCCCAGCATTTT. Translating gives CASSFRTYNQPQHF.